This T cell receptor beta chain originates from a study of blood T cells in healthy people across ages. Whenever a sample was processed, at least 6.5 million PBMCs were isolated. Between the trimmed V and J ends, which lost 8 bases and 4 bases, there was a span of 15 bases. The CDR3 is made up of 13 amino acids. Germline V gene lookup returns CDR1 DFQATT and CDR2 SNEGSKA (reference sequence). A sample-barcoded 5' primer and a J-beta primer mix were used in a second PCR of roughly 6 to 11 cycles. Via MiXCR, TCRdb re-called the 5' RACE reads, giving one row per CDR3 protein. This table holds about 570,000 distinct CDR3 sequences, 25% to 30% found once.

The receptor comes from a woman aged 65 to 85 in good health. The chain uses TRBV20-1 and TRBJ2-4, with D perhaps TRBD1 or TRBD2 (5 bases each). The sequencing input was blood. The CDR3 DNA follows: TGCAGTCGGATCGAGCGGACAAAAAACATTCAGTACTTC. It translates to CSRIERTKNIQYF.